This entry describes one T cell receptor beta chain. The sample carries other DNA sequences with the same CDR3. Sequencing used immunoSEQ multiplex PCR; TCRdb keeps in-frame clones, though not all of them. Among some 300,000 clones listed, approximately 84% were seen once. The CDR3 runs to 11 residues. Trimming shortened V by 1 base and J by 4 bases, and 4 bases separated the two germline ends. Germline CDR1 and CDR2: GTSNPN and SVGIG (reference sequence). The source of the sample is a study of blood T cell repertoires in COVID-19. The V call is TRBV30, the J call TRBJ1-2; D unresolved. The receptor comes from a woman aged 25 to 39 who had recovered from COVID-19. The material sequenced was PBMCs or T cells enriched from blood (not recorded which). DNA for the CDR3: TGTGCCTGGAGTGGAGGCTATGGCTACACCTTC. This gives the protein CAWSGGYGYTF.